A single T cell receptor (beta chain) is shown here with its context. The immunoSEQ assay was v3.0, run at survey level. Generated by immunoSEQ multiplex PCR, the TCRdb table keeps only in-frame clones and is missing some. Altogether tens of thousands of clones are present, roughly 82% being singletons, with the ten largest covering about 10%. The J segment lost 5 bases and the V segment lost 1 base, leaving 10 bases of the junction unmatched. The CDR3 is made up of 16 amino acids. The germline V gene encodes CDR1 SGHDT and CDR2 YYEEEE. These data are taken from a study of long-term antiretroviral therapy in people with HIV.

This rearrangement joins TRBV5-6 to TRBJ1-2, with 8 nucleotides matching TRBD1. Specimen: unsorted PBMCs, collected 0.8 years before starting antiretroviral therapy. This receptor was identified in a man younger than 30 with HIV. CDR3 DNA: TGTGCCAGCAGCTTGAAGGGCCAGGGGGCAAGGTATGGCTACACCTTC. Translated: CASSLKGQGARYGYTF.